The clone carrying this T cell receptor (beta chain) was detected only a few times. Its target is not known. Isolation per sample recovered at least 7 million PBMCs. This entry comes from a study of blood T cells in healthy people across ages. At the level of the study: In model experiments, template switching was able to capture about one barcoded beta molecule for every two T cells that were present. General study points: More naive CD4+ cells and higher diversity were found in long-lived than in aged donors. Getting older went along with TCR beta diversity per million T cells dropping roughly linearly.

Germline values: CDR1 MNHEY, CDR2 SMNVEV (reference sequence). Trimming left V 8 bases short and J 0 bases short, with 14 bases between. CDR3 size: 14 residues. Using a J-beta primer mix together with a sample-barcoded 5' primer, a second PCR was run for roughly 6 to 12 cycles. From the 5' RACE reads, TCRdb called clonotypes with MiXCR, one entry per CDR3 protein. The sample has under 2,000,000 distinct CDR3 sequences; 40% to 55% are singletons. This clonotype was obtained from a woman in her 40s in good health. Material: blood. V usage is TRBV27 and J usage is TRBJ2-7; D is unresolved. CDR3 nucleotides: TGTGCCAGCGCAGGTGGGCGAAGCTCCTACGAGCAGTACTTC. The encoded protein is CASAGGRSSYEQYF.